This T cell receptor beta chain was sequenced in a study of regulatory T cells in long-lasting Graves disease. Time point: newly diagnosed GD, antithyroid drugs for less than 3 months. After RNA was extracted from PBMCs, the TCR library was made from it. Arm-PCR of CDR3 regions with iRepertoire HTBI primers generated TCR beta libraries. TCRdb processed the multiplex PCR reads anew with MiXCR; each CDR3 protein has one entry. This sample has approximately 540,000 distinct CDR3 sequences, with around 12% found just once. This clonotype was recorded many times. Another study also made use of these data, one on T cells in Graves' hyperthyroidism and ophthalmopathy. That paper adds: Uncontrolled infections, other autoimmune diseases, pregnancy or lactation led to exclusion of patients.

The source was peripheral blood mononuclear cells (PBMCs), collected at new diagnosis, from a patient treated with antithyroid drugs. The sequence was obtained from a woman in her thirties with Graves disease.

CDR3 protein: CSARDRANGDSPLHF. The CDR3 bases are TGCAGTGCTCGGGACAGGGCGAATGGTGATTCACCCCTCCACTTT. The rearrangement links TRBV20-1 to TRBJ1-6, with TRBD1 matching over 9 bases. CDR1 and CDR2 (germline): DFQATT, SNEGSKA (reference sequence). J was trimmed by 8 bases and V by 5 bases; bases with no gene match: 10. There are 15 residues in the CDR3.